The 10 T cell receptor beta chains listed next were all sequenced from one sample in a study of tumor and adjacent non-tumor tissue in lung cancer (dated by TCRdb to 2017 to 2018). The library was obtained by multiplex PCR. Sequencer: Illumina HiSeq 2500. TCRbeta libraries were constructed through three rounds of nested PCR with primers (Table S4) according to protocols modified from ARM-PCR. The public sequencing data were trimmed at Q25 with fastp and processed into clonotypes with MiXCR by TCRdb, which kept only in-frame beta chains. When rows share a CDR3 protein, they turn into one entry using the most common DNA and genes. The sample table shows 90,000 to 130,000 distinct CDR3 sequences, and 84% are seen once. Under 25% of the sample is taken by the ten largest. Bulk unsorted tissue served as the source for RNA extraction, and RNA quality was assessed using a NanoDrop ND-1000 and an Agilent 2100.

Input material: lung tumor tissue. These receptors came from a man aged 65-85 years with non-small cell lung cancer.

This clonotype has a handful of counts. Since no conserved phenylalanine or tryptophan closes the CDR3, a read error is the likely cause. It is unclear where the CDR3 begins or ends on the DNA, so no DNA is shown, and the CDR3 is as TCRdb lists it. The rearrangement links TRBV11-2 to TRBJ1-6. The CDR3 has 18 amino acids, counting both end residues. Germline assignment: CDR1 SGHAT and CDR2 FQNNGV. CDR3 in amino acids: CASSARAGGSSYNSPRHL.

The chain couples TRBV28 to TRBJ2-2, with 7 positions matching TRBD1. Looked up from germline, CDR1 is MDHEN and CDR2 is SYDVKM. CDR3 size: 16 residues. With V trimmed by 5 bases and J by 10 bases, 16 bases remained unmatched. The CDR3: CASSGRRGLGSEELFF. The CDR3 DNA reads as TGTGCCAGCAGTGGGCGAAGGGGGCTTGGCAGCGAGGAGCTGTTTTTT.

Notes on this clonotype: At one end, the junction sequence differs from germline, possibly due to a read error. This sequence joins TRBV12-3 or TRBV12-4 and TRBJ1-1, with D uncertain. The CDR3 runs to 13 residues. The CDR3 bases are TGTGCCAGCAGTCTCACAATCGTCACTGAATCTTTCTTT. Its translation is CASSLTIVTESFF.

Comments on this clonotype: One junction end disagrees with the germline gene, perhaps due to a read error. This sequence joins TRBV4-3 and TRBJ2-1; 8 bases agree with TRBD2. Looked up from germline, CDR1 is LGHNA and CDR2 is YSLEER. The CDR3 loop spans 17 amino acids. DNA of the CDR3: TGCGCCAGCAGCCAAGGCCCAGCGGGAGCTGAATACAATGAGGAGTCCTTC. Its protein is CASSQGPAGAEYNEESF.

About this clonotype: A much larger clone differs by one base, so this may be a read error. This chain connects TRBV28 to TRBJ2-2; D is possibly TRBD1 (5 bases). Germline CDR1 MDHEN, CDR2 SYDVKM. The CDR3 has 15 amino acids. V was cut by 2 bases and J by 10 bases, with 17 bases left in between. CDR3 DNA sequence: TGTGCCAGCAGTTTACACCTGCCAGGGCGCGCGGAGCTGTTTTTT. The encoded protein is CASSLHLPGRAELFF. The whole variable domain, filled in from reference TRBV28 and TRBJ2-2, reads DVKVTQSSRYLVKRTGEKVFLECVQDMDHENMFWYRQDPGLGLRLIYFSYDVKMKEKGDIPEGYSVSREKKERFSLILESASTNQTSMYLCASSLHLPGRAELFFGEGSRLTVL.

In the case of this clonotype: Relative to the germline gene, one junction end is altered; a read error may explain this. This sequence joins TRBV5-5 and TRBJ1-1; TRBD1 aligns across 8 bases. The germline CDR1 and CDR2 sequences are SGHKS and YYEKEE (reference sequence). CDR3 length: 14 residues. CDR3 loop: CANTGQVRGTEALF. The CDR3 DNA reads TGTGCCAACACGGGACAGGTCAGGGGCACTGAAGCTTTATTT.

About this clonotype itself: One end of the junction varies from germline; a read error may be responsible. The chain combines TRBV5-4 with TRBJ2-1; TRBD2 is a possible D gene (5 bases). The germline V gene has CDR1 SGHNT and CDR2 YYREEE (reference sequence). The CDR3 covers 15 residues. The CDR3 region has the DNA TGTGTCAGCAGCTTTGAGGGCAGGATGGGGAATGAGCAGTTCTTC. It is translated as CVSSFEGRMGNEQFF.

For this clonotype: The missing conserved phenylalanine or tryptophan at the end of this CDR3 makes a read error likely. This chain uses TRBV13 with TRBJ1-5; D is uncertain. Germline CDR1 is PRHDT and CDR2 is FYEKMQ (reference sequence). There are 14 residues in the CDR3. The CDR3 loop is CASSLGRTNQPQHL. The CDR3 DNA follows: TGTGCCAGTAGCTTAGGCCGCACTAATCAGCCCCAGCATTTG.

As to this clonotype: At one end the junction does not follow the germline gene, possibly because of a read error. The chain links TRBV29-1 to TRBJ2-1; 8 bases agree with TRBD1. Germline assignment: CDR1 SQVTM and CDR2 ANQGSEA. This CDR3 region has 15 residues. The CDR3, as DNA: TGTAGCGTTACCCACTGGTCAGGGGGCTACAATGAGAAGTTCTTC. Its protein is CSVTHWSGGYNEKFF.

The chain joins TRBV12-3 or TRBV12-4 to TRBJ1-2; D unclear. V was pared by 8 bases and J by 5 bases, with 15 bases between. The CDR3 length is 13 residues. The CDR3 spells CASRPSEKYGYTF. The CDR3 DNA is TGTGCCAGCCGCCCTTCTGAGAAGTATGGCTACACCTTC.